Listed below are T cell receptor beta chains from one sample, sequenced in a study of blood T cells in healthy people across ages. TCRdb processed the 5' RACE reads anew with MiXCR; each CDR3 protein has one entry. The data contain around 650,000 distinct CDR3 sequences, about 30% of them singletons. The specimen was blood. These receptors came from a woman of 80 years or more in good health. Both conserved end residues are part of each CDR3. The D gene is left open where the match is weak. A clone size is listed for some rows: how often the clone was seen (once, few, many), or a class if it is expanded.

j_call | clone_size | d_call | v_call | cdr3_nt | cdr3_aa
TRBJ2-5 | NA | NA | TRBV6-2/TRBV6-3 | TGTGCCAGCAGTTTATCTTCTGCGGAAGAGACCCAGTACTTC | CASSLSSAEETQYF
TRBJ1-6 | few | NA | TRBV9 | TGTGCCAGCAGCCTCACCTCCTATAATTCACCCCTCCACTTT | CASSLTSYNSPLHF
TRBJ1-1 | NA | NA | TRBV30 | TGTGCCTGGACAATGCAGGGTGAAGCTTTCTTT | CAWTMQGEAFF
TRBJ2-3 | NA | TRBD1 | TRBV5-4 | TGTGCCAGCAAGGGACAGGGTCCCACGACTCTGATAGATACGCAGTATTTT | CASKGQGPTTLIDTQYF
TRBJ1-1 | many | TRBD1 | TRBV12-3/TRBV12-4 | TGTGCCAGCAGTCCTACGGGACAGGGGCGCACTGAAGCTTTCTTT | CASSPTGQGRTEAFF
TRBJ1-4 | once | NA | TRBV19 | TGTGCCAGTAGTATAACGGAAAAACTGTTTTTT | CASSITEKLFF
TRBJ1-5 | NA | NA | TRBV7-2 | TGTGCCAGCAGCTTAGCGGGGAGCAATCAGCCCCCGCATTTT | CASSLAGSNQPPHF
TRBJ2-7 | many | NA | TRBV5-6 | TGTGCCAGCAGCTTAGTGACAACAGGCAACGAGCAGTACTTC | CASSLVTTGNEQYF
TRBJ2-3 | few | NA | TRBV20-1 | TGCAGTGCTAGAGATCGTACTATCCATATCACAGATACGCAGTATTTT | CSARDRTIHITDTQYF
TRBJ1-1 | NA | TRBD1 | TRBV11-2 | TGTGCCAGCAGCTTAGGACAGGGGAAAGCTTTCTTT | CASSLGQGKAFF
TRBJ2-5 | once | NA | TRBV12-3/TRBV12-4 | TGTGCCAGCAGTCCGGACAATCGGCAGTACTTC | CASSPDNRQYF
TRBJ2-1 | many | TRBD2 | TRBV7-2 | TGTGCCAGCAGCCCCCGGGGAGCGGGGGGGTACAATGAGCAGTTCTTC | CASSPRGAGGYNEQFF
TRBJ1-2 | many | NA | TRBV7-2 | TGTGCCACCGAGACAGGATTTAACTATGGCTACACCTTC | CATETGFNYGYTF
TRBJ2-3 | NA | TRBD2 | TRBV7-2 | TGTGCCAGCAGCTTCGGCGGGGGATTGTCTACAGATACGCAGTATTTT | CASSFGGGLSTDTQYF
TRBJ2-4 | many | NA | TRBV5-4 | TGTGCCAGCAGCCTGGTGGGGGCAGAACACATTCAGTACTTC | CASSLVGAEHIQYF
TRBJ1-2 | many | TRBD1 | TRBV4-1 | TGCGCCAGCAGCCATAGGGACAGGAGTAACTATGGCTACACCTTC | CASSHRDRSNYGYTF
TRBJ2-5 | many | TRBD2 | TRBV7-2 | TGTGCCAGCAGCTTAGGAAATAGTCGGGGGGTAGAAGAGACCCAGTACTTC | CASSLGNSRGVEETQYF
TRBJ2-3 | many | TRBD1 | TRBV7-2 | TGTGCCAGCAGCTTAGCGCCCTCAGGGGGTTTGTCAGATACGCAGTATTTT | CASSLAPSGGLSDTQYF
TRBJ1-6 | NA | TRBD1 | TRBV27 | TGTGCCAGCAGGGTGACAGGGATCTCCTATAATTCACCCCTCCACTTT | CASRVTGISYNSPLHF
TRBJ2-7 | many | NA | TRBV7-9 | TGTGCCAGCAGCGCACAACAGGGAGGCGAGCAGTACTTC | CASSAQQGGEQYF
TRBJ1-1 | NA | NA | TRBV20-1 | TGCAGTGCTAGTAACGGGGGCATGAACACTGAAGCTTTCTTT | CSASNGGMNTEAFF
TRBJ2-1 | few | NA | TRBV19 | TGTGCCAGTAGGGACTACTTCAATGAGCAGTTCTTC | CASRDYFNEQFF
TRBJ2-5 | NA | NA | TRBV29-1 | TGCAGCGTTGAAGAAGACTTTCGGGCCCAGTACTTC | CSVEEDFRAQYF
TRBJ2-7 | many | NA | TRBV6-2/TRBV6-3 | TGTGCCAGCCGGGAGACGGGACAAACCCTGCACGAGCAGTACTTC | CASRETGQTLHEQYF
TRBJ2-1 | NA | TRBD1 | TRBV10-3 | TGTGCCATCAGTGAGTCGTCAGGGGGCGCCTACAATGAGCAGTTCTTC | CAISESSGGAYNEQFF
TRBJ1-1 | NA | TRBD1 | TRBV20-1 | TGCAGTGCCAGACAGGGCGACGGGAACACTGAAGCTTTCTTT | CSARQGDGNTEAFF
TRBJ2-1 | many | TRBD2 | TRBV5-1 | TGCGCCAGCAGCGAGACTAGCGGGGGGCCCAGTGAGCAGTTCTTC | CASSETSGGPSEQFF
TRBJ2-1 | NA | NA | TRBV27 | TGTGCCAGCAGTTGCGGTGCCAGCTCCTACAATGAGCAGTTCTTC | CASSCGASSYNEQFF
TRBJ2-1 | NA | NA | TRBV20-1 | TGCAGTGCAATGACGAGCGGGCCAGCCAATGAGCGGTTCTTC | CSAMTSGPANERFF
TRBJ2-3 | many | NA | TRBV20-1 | TGCAGTGCTAGTGCGGGACAGATCACAGATACGCAGTATTTT | CSASAGQITDTQYF
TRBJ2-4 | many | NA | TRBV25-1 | TGTGCCAGCACCGGGCGGAGGACAGCCAAAAACATTCAGTACTTC | CASTGRRTAKNIQYF
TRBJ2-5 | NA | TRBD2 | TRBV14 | TGTGCCAGCAGCCCGGGACTAAGGCGAGAGACCCAGTACTTC | CASSPGLRRETQYF
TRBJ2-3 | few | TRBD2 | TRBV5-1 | TGCGCCAGCAGCTCCGGGGGGGCCGGAGATACGCAGTATTTT | CASSSGGAGDTQYF
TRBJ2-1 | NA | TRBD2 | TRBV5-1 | TGCGCCAGCAGCCCCGGACTAGGCGATGAGCAGTTCTTC | CASSPGLGDEQFF
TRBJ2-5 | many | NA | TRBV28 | TGTGCCAGCAGTTTAGCAGGGGCGCTACTAGGAGAGACCCAGTACTTC | CASSLAGALLGETQYF
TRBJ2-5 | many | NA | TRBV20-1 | TGCAGTGGAGAAGCCCAAGAGACCCAGTACTTC | CSGEAQETQYF
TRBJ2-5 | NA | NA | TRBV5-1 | TGCGCCAGCAGCGCCGGGACCTCCCAAGAGACCCAGTACTTC | CASSAGTSQETQYF
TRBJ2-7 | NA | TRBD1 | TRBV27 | TGTGCCAGCAGTTTCGCGGGACAGGGCTACGAGCAGTACTTC | CASSFAGQGYEQYF
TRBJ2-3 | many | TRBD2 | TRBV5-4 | TGTGCCAGCAGCCTGGCTGAGACTAGCGGGGGGGATACGCAGTATTTT | CASSLAETSGGDTQYF
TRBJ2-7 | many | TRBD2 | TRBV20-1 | TGCAGTGCATGGACTAGCGGGGGTTCCTACGAGCAGTACTTC | CSAWTSGGSYEQYF
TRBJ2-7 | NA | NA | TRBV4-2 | TGTGCCAGCAGCCAGGCCGCTGACGGGACTGAAGCCTTAGAGCAGTACTTC | CASSQAADGTEALEQYF
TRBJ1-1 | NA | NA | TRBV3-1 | TGTGCCAGCAGCAGCATCAAAAAGGGCCGCACTGAAGCTTTCTTT | CASSSIKKGRTEAFF
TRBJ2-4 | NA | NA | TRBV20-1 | TGCAGTGCTAGAGATATAACTCAATCGGAAAACATTCAGTACTTC | CSARDITQSENIQYF
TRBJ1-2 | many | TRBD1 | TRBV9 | TGTGCCAGCAGCGCTTTCGGACAGGAGAAGGGCTACACCTTC | CASSAFGQEKGYTF
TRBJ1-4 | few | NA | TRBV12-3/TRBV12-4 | TGTGCCAGCAGTTTGGGATCCCCGGGCCCCCTGGCTGAAAAACTGTTTTTT | CASSLGSPGPLAEKLFF
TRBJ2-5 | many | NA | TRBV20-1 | TGCAGTGCCCCGACCAGGGGGGGGGGCGTGGAGACCCAGTACTTC | CSAPTRGGGVETQYF
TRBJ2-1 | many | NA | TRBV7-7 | TGTGCCAGCAGCTTAGTATTCGTGGCGACAGGCGTAAACAATGAGCAGTTCTTC | CASSLVFVATGVNNEQFF
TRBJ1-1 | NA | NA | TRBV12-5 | TGTGCTAGTGACCAATTTGGGGGCGGCACTGAAGCTTTCTTT | CASDQFGGGTEAFF
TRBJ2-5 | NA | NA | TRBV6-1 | TGTGCCAGCAGTGGCCGCCGGGGGCTTTGGAATGAGCAGTACTTC | CASSGRRGLWNEQYF
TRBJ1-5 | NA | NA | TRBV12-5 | TGTGCTAGTGGTTTGGTAAAGGGGCAGCCCCAGCATTTT | CASGLVKGQPQHF
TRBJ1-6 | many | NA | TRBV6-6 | TGTGCCAGCAGCTATAGGGTAACGGATTCACCCCTCCACTTT | CASSYRVTDSPLHF